This T cell receptor (beta chain) was captured by sequencing in a study of early T cells in non-severe SARS-CoV-2 infection. Study-level information: Sequenced material consisted of bulk RNA (from unsorted whole blood), and chains were unpaired.

Germline values: CDR1 MDHEN, CDR2 SYDVKM. Trimming stripped 7 bases from V and 2 bases from J, with 18 bases between. The CDR3 is 15 residues long. cDNA molecules, individually, were tagged with unique molecular identifiers. TCRdb re-called the 5' RACE reads through MiXCR, storing one row per CDR3 protein. This table holds 70,000 to 85,000 distinct CDR3 sequences, 9% to 15% found once. This TCR was sampled from an adult who was a healthcare worker with PCR-confirmed SARS-CoV-2 infection or an uninfected control (not recorded which). The rearrangement links TRBV28 to TRBJ2-7, with D perhaps TRBD2 (7 bases). The sequencing input was whole blood. The CDR3 DNA reads TGTGCCAGCACCCGCCAGGGAGGGGGGGCCTACGAGCAGTACTTC. Translation gives CASTRQGGGAYEQYF.